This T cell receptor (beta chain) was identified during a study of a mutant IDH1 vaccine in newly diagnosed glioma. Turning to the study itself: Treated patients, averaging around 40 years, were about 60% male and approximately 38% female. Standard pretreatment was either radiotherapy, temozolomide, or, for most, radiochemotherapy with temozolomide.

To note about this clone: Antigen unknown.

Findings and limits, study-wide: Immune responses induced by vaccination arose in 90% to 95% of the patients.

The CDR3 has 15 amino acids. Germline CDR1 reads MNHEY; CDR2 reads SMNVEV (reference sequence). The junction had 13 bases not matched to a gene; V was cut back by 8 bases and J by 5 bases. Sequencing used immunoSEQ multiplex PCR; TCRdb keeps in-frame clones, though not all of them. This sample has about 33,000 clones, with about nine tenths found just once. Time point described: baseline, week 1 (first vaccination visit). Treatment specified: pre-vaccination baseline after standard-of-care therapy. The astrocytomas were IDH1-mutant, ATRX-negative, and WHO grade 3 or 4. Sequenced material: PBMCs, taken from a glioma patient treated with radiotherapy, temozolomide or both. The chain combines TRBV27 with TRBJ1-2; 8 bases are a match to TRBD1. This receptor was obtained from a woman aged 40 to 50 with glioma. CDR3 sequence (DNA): TGTGCCAGCCGAACGAGGACAGGGAGAGTTTATGGCTACACCTTC. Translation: CASRTRTGRVYGYTF.